This TCR beta chain comes out of a study of cytomegalovirus exposure and HLA in healthy donors. The study ran its PCR with 60 Vbeta and 13 Jbeta primers. The method was immunoSEQ multiplex PCR; TCRdb's version includes in-frame clones alone and lacks a portion of them. Altogether approximately 170,000 clones are present, roughly 84% being singletons, with the ten largest covering about 1.2%. Regarding the study as a whole: Association with HLA alleles at 0.05 false discovery rate was found for 17,000 or so TCR beta sequences in a later analysis.

V lost 0 bases and J lost 0, with 11 bases in between. The CDR3 extends over 16 amino acids. Germline CDR1 reads SGHRS; CDR2 reads YFSETQ. Concerning this clone: Its target is not known.

Sequencing was done on a sample of PBMCs. The chain uses TRBV5-1 and TRBJ2-3; no firm D call. This clonotype was obtained from a boy between 2 and 10 years old in good health and CMV-seronegative. This chain's CDR3 is CASSLDGLSSTDTQYF. In DNA form, the CDR3 reads TGCGCCAGCAGCTTGGACGGTCTATCTAGCACAGATACGCAGTATTTT.